The 23 T cell receptor beta chains below all came from one sample that was sequenced in a study of Ad26.COV2.S vaccination and SARS-CoV-2 variants. Method: immunoSEQ multiplex PCR; TCRdb's copy keeps in-frame clones and lacks some. The sample has fewer than 500,000 clones; roughly nine tenths are singletons. Treatment of the sample: about 20 received Ad26.COV2.S at low or high dose, single or two shots; about five received placebo; per-sample allocation not given. The investigators took samples on day 63 after the first vaccine or placebo injection. This specimen was peripheral blood, taken in a trial of Ad26.COV2.S vaccine versus placebo. All receptors come from a person aged 18 to 65 who received the Ad26.COV2.S COVID-19 vaccine or a placebo.

The chain couples TRBV3-1 (or the pseudogene TRBV3-2) to TRBJ2-3; no firm D call. V was pared by 1 base and J by 2 bases, with 1 base between. CDR1 LGHDT and CDR2 YNNKEL come from the germline V gene (reference sequence). CDR3 size: 12 residues. The DNA of the CDR3 is TGTGCCAGCAGCCAAGCCACAGATACGCAGTATTTT. It specifies CASSQATDTQYF.

The J gene is TRBJ2-5, the V gene TRBV5-1, with 8 positions matching TRBD1. There are 15 residues in the CDR3. Germline V gene data show CDR1 as SGHRS and CDR2 as YFSETQ. Germline trimming cut 0 bases from V and 2 bases from J; bases unmatched to any gene: 3. CDR3 nucleotides: TGCGCCAGCAGCTTGGCGGACAGGGATCAAGAGACCCAGTACTTC. Its protein product is CASSLADRDQETQYF. The variable domain in full, completed from reference TRBV5-1 and TRBJ2-5, reads KAGVTQTPRYLIKTRGQQVTLSCSPISGHRSVSWYQQTPGQGLQFLFEYFSETQRNKGNFPGRFSGRQFSNSRSEMNVSTLELGDSALYLCASSLADRDQETQYFGPGTRLLVL.

This chain connects TRBV7-3 to TRBJ2-2, with 7 positions matching TRBD2. The length of the CDR3 is 13 residues. The germline V gene has CDR1 SGHTA and CDR2 FQGTGA. With V trimmed by 5 bases and J by 5 bases, 2 bases remained unmatched. The CDR3, as DNA: TGTGCCAGCAGCACTAGCGTGACCGGGGAGCTGTTTTTT. It encodes CASSTSVTGELFF.

This clone is a singleton in its sample. The chain couples TRBV19 to TRBJ1-1; possibly TRBD1 for D (6 bases). Trimming removed 5 bases from V and 8 bases from J, with 18 bases in between. Germline V lookup: CDR1 LNHDA, CDR2 SQIVND (reference sequence). This CDR3 region has 14 residues. The CDR3 protein is CASSQRIRGGEAFF. CDR3 bases: TGTGCCAGTAGTCAGAGGATCAGGGGAGGGGAAGCTTTCTTT. The entire variable domain, with the rest obtained from reference TRBV19 and TRBJ1-1, is as follows: DGGITQSPKYLFRKEGQNVTLSCEQNLNHDAMYWYRQDPGQGLRLIYYSQIVNDFQKGDIAEGYSVSREKKESFPLTVTSAQKNPTAFYLCASSQRIRGGEAFFGQGTRLTVV.

This chain uses TRBV5-3 with TRBJ1-2; 7 bases match TRBD1. TRBV5-3 is marked as an open reading frame, function uncertain. The CDR3 loop spans 13 amino acids. V lost 7 bases, J lost 6 bases, and 9 bases stayed unmatched. CDR3 loop: CARASGTDHGYTF. CDR3 nucleotides: TGTGCCAGAGCTAGCGGGACAGACCATGGCTACACCTTC.

The V gene is TRBV28, the J gene TRBJ1-3, with D maybe TRBD1 (5 bases). Trimming left V 5 bases short and J 0 bases short, with 20 bases between. Germline V gene lookup returns CDR1 MDHEN and CDR2 SYDVKM. The CDR3 extends over 18 amino acids. CDR3 nucleotide sequence: TGTGCCAGCAGTGGAGGCTTGGGACGGTCTTTCTCTGGAAACACCATATATTTT. Encoded protein: CASSGGLGRSFSGNTIYF.

The CDR3 region is CASTPYENSGANVLTF. The CDR3 nucleotides read TGTGCCAGTACCCCATACGAAAACTCTGGGGCCAACGTCCTGACTTTC. V usage is TRBV19 and J usage is TRBJ2-6; D gene uncertain. The germline CDR1 and CDR2 sequences are LNHDA and SQIVND (reference sequence). V was clipped by 7 bases and J by 0 bases, with 13 bases between them. CDR3 size: 16 residues.

The chain has TRBV2 and TRBJ1-1; no reliable D call. This CDR3 contains 13 residues. Germline V gene lookup returns CDR1 SNHLY and CDR2 FYNNEI. The V end lost 8 bases, the J end lost 0 bases, and 10 bases lay between the germline ends. CDR3 region: CASLAEMNTEAFF. CDR3 sequence (DNA): TGTGCCAGCCTCGCGGAAATGAACACTGAAGCTTTCTTT.

CDR3 nucleotides: TGTGCCAGCAGCTTACGTGGGATTGATCGGGTGCGGAACACCATATATTTT. This sequence encodes CASSLRGIDRVRNTIYF. V and J are TRBV7-9 and TRBJ1-3; D is ambiguous. The germline V and J ends were trimmed by 2 bases and 7 bases, with 21 bases remaining between them. This CDR3 has 17 amino acids. Germline V gene lookup returns CDR1 SEHNR and CDR2 FQNEAQ (reference sequence).

This clone was counted only a few times. This chain links TRBV6-5 with TRBJ2-7, with D possibly being TRBD1 or TRBD2 (6 bases each). CDR1 MNHEY and CDR2 SVGAGI come from the germline V gene. The CDR3 has 15 amino acids. The germline V and J ends were trimmed by 7 bases and 3 bases, with 19 bases remaining between them. The CDR3 sequence: CASISIGGTNYEQYF. CDR3 DNA: TGTGCCAGCATTTCCATAGGGGGGACGAACTACGAGCAGTACTTC.

The chain links TRBV7-2 to TRBJ2-7; D is undetermined. Trimming removed 3 bases at V and 0 bases at J, with 12 bases between. The CDR3 has 15 amino acids. Germline lookup yields CDR1 SGHTA and CDR2 FQGNSA. CDR3 DNA: TGTGCCAGCAGCTTTCAGTGGGATAGCTCCTACGAGCAGTACTTC. It is translated as CASSFQWDSSYEQYF.

This sequence joins TRBV15 and TRBJ2-4; no reliable D call. Germline-derived CDR1 and CDR2 are LNHNV and YYDKDF (reference sequence). V was cut by 1 base and J by 0 bases, with 7 bases left in between. CDR3 length equals 15 residues. Here the CDR3 reads CATSRGGLAKNIQYF. The CDR3 DNA sequence: TGTGCCACCAGCAGAGGTGGGTTAGCCAAAAACATTCAGTACTTC.

This clone was counted a few times. The rearrangement links TRBV5-1 to TRBJ2-2; tentative D call: TRBD1 (6 bases). V was clipped by 1 base and J by 5 bases, with 6 bases between them. CDR1 and CDR2 from the germline V gene are SGHRS and YFSETQ. The CDR3 consists of 13 residues. As DNA, the CDR3 is TGCGCCAGCAGCTTGACAGGGACCGGGGAGCTGTTTTTT. This codes for CASSLTGTGELFF.

Notes on this clone: An end of the junction differs from the germline gene, which may be a read error. The chain links TRBV3-1 (or the pseudogene TRBV3-2) to TRBJ2-5; D is ambiguous. Germline CDR1 and CDR2: LGHDT and YNNKEL (reference sequence). The CDR3 extends over 12 amino acids. The CDR3 coding sequence is TGTGCCAGCAGCAAAGACCAAGAGACCCAGTACTTC. This encodes CASSKDQETQYF.

This chain links TRBV5-1 with TRBJ1-6; no clear D. V lost 0 bases and J lost 4, with 2 bases in between. Germline values: CDR1 SGHRS, CDR2 YFSETQ. CDR3 size: 13 residues. The CDR3 spells CASSLGYNSPLHF. The CDR3 DNA sequence: TGCGCCAGCAGCTTGGGGTATAATTCACCCCTCCACTTT.

The chain joins TRBV24-1 to TRBJ2-2; D is possibly TRBD2 (6 bases). The CDR3 totals 18 residues. From germline, CDR1 is KGHDR and CDR2 SFDVKD. Trimming pared 4 bases from V and 5 bases from J, leaving 22 bases between. The CDR3 DNA reads TGTGCCACCAGTGAGTTCCCGGGACTCCAGTCGGGGACCGGGGAGCTGTTTTTT. As protein: CATSEFPGLQSGTGELFF.

This chain uses TRBV11-3 with TRBJ2-3, with 8 bases matching TRBD1. After removal of 4 bases from V and 4 bases from J, the junction contained 4 bases not matched to a gene. CDR3 length equals 14 residues. Germline V gene data show CDR1 as SGHNT and CDR2 as YENEEA. CDR3 bases: TGTGCCAGCAGCTCAGGGGGCATTTCAGATACGCAGTATTTT. Protein product: CASSSGGISDTQYF.

The rearrangement joins TRBV27 to TRBJ1-2; 8 bases are shared with TRBD1. In germline, CDR1 is MNHEY, CDR2 SMNVEV (reference sequence). V lost 7 bases to trimming and J lost 4 bases; unmatched junction nucleotides: 5. The CDR3 consists of 13 residues. In DNA, the CDR3 is TGTGCCAGCAAGATGACAGGGGTCTATGGCTACACCTTC. This encodes CASKMTGVYGYTF.

The chain carries TRBV18 and TRBJ2-3, with TRBD1 matching over 11 bases. The trim removed 3 bases at V and 6 bases at J, leaving 8 bases unmatched. The CDR3 spans 16 residues. CDR1 is KGHSH and CDR2 is LQKENI in the germline V gene. The CDR3 DNA is TGTGCCAGCTCACCGGGACAGGGGGGAACCCACGATACGCAGTATTTT. This gives the protein CASSPGQGGTHDTQYF.

This chain connects TRBV3-1 (or the pseudogene TRBV3-2) to TRBJ2-2; no reliable D call. The germline gives CDR1 LGHDT, CDR2 YNNKEL (reference sequence). With 2 bases removed from V and 5 bases from J, the gap between germline ends came to 3 bases. This CDR3 is 12 amino acids long. Here the CDR3 reads CASSQQTGELFF. CDR3 in DNA: TGTGCCAGCAGCCAACAAACCGGGGAGCTGTTTTTT.

The rearrangement joins TRBV27 to TRBJ2-7; D gene unclear. CDR1 is MNHEY and CDR2 is SMNVEV in the germline V gene (reference sequence). Trimming took 3 bases from V and 9 from J, leaving 15 bases between them. The CDR3 has 13 residues. The CDR3 DNA is TGTGCCAGCAGTTTTAGGCCTATCCTTAGGCAGTACTTC. It codes for CASSFRPILRQYF.

The chain combines TRBV5-1 with TRBJ2-5; weak D call: TRBD1 (6 bases). The CDR3 spans 14 residues. In germline, CDR1 is SGHRS, CDR2 YFSETQ. V shed 5 bases and J shed 5 bases, with 16 bases lying between them. CDR3 protein: CASRSGTPMETQYF. The DNA for the CDR3 is TGCGCCAGCAGGTCCGGGACACCCATGGAGACCCAGTACTTC.

Only one count was recorded for this clone. This chain uses TRBV6-5 with TRBJ1-6; the D is unclear. Trimming took 7 bases from V and 0 from J, leaving 7 bases between them. The CDR3 has 14 amino acids. The V gene's germline CDR1 is MNHEY and CDR2 SVGAGI. The CDR3 nucleotides read TGTGCCAGCACCGGGATCTCCTATAATTCACCCCTCCACTTT. This gives the protein CASTGISYNSPLHF.